Reported below is one TCR beta chain. The target antigen is unknown. Data came from immunoSEQ multiplex PCR; TCRdb stores just in-frame clones and leaves some out. Of about 2.1 million clones in the sample, about 94% were seen once. CD8 cells regarded as naive lacked CD45RO, were positively chosen for CCR7, and omitted terminally differentiated effector memory CD45RA+ cells. Those who donated were healthy HIV-negative adults, with no recent acute infections or vaccinations reported. Germline CDR1 is MNHEY and CDR2 is SMNVEV (reference sequence). V lost 8 bases to trimming and J lost 5 bases, with 18 bases between them. This CDR3 is built from 14 residues. This specimen comes from a study of shared clonotypes between healthy human individuals. Study-level results: In having few donors, the study represented limited genetic and exposure-history diversity. Clonotype sharing among donors was thought likely to change with sequencing depth.

This receptor was identified in a man younger than 35 in good health. Some clones in this sample may be carry-over from other donors' samples. Input material: naive CD8+ T cells from PBMCs. The V call is TRBV27, the J call TRBJ1-2; D is undetermined. CDR3 nucleotide sequence: TGTGCCAGCTCCTTTAGGCTAGGGAGTTATGGCTACACCTTC. Protein: CASSFRLGSYGYTF.